The 18 T cell receptor beta chains below come from one sample, sequenced in a study of T-cell reconstitution after alpha-beta-depleted transplantation in children. Preparation of the TCRbeta library was carried out with unique molecular identifiers. TCRdb re-called the PCR reads with MiXCR, one entry per CDR3 protein. The data show about 640,000 distinct CDR3 sequences, about 15% seen once. This material consisted of PBMCs from the stem cell graft donor, taken from the stem cell graft. The origin of the receptors is a human donor who donated a stem cell graft to a child with acute myeloid leukemia.

The chain employs TRBV7-2 and TRBJ1-2; 7 nucleotides line up with TRBD1. Looked up from germline, CDR1 is SGHTA and CDR2 is FQGNSA. CDR3 size: 15 residues. J was trimmed by 2 bases and V by 6 bases; bases with no gene match: 9. CDR3 bases: TGTGCCAGCAGGTCGGCAGGGGGAGTAAACTATGGCTACACCTTC. This translates into CASRSAGGVNYGYTF.

In its sample, this clonotype was seen many times. CDR3 coding DNA: TGTGCCAGCAGCCTAAATGGGGACAGGAATAAGCAGTTCTTC. Its translation is CASSLNGDRNKQFF. The J gene is TRBJ2-1, the V gene TRBV7-3; 8 bases are shared with TRBD1. Germline CDR1 reads SGHTA; CDR2 reads FQGTGA. V lost 5 bases to trimming and J lost 11 bases; unmatched junction nucleotides: 11. This CDR3 is 14 amino acids long.

This clonotype was recorded many times. The V and J genes are TRBV29-1 and TRBJ2-7, with D maybe TRBD2 (5 bases). Trimming took 2 bases from V and 3 from J, leaving 14 bases between them. This CDR3 is 14 amino acids long. CDR1 and CDR2 from the germline V gene are SQVTM and ANQGSEA. The DNA for the CDR3 is TGCAGCGTTGAAATTCGGTATGGGAGCTACGAGCAGTACTTC. This translates into CSVEIRYGSYEQYF.

This clonotype was counted between two and nine times. The CDR3 sequence: CASAGARYNEQFF. The DNA for the CDR3 is TGTGCCAGCGCGGGGGCCCGTTACAATGAGCAGTTCTTC. The chain couples TRBV13 to TRBJ2-1, with D perhaps TRBD2 (7 bases). V was clipped by 8 bases and J by 4 bases, with 12 bases between them. Germline CDR1 PRHDT, CDR2 FYEKMQ (reference sequence). The CDR3 runs 13 residues.

This clonotype was counted only a few times. V gene TRBV7-2 combines with J gene TRBJ2-3; possible D gene TRBD1, 7 bases. The V gene lost 8 bases and the J gene lost 3 bases, with 18 bases spanning the gap. Per the germline V gene, CDR1 is SGHTA and CDR2 is FQGNSA. The CDR3 covers 15 residues. The CDR3 DNA sequence: TGTGCCAGCTGGGCGGGACAGATTGAAACAGATACGCAGTATTTT. As protein: CASWAGQIETDTQYF.

This clonotype was picked up many times. V gene TRBV5-1 combines with J gene TRBJ2-1; 8 bases match TRBD2. CDR1 is SGHRS and CDR2 is YFSETQ in the germline V gene. The CDR3 is made up of 13 amino acids. Unmatched junction bases numbered 9, after V lost 10 bases and J lost 6 bases. The CDR3, as DNA: TGCGCCGCGGCCAGCGGGGGACGCAATGAGCAGTTCTTC. This codes for CAAASGGRNEQFF.

The chain couples TRBV29-1 to TRBJ1-1; D gene ambiguous. Germline V gene sequence: CDR1 SQVTM, CDR2 ANQGSEA. This CDR3 spans 10 amino acids. Trimming took off 5 bases at V and 1 base at J, with 2 bases between the two ends. In nucleotides, the CDR3 is TGCAGCGTTTGGAACACTGAAGCTTTCTTT. This gives the protein CSVWNTEAFF.

The V and J genes are TRBV28 and TRBJ2-5, with TRBD1 matching over 7 bases. Germline CDR1 MDHEN, CDR2 SYDVKM. The CDR3 is made up of 15 amino acids. The V segment lost 4 bases and the J segment 2 bases; nucleotides outside the gene matches: 7. CDR3 nucleotides: TGTGCCAGCAGTTCCGGGACAGACTTACAAGAGACCCAGTACTTC. This sequence encodes CASSSGTDLQETQYF.

This clonotype has a count of ten or more. This chain uses TRBV5-1 with TRBJ2-3; D ambiguous. V shed 3 bases and J shed 3 bases, with 5 bases lying between them. The germline CDR1 and CDR2 sequences are SGHRS and YFSETQ. CDR3 size: 12 residues. The chain's CDR3 is CASSSLTDTQYF. The CDR3 nucleotides read TGCGCCAGCAGCTCCTTGACAGATACGCAGTATTTT.

This clonotype was detected many times. The chain links TRBV27 to TRBJ2-1, with D maybe TRBD2 (5 bases). The V end lost 7 bases, the J end lost 5 bases, and 15 bases lay between the germline ends. The CDR3 sequence is 14 residues long. Germline V gene lookup returns CDR1 MNHEY and CDR2 SMNVEV (reference sequence). CDR3 amino acids: CASTGGLAHNEQFF. CDR3 DNA sequence: TGTGCCAGCACTGGCGGGCTAGCCCACAATGAGCAGTTCTTC.

V is TRBV7-2 and J is TRBJ2-5; 8 nucleotides align to TRBD2. Germline CDR1 SGHTA, CDR2 FQGNSA. This CDR3 has 15 residues. The ends lost 3 bases at V and 0 bases at J; junction bases unmatched: 3. Written as DNA, the CDR3 is TGTGCCAGCAGCTTCGTAGCGGGGAACCAAGAGACCCAGTACTTC. Protein sequence: CASSFVAGNQETQYF.

The chain employs TRBV20-1 and TRBJ2-2; a possible D gene is TRBD2 (6 bases). CDR1 is DFQATT, CDR2 SNEGSKA, per germline (reference sequence). The CDR3 has 13 residues. V dropped 3 bases and J dropped 9 bases, with 14 bases sitting between them. The CDR3 DNA follows: TGCAGTGCTAGGGACTACCCAGACAGGGAGCTGTTTTTT. As protein: CSARDYPDRELFF.

The rearrangement joins TRBV7-3 to TRBJ2-2; no reliable D call. CDR1 SGHTA and CDR2 FQGTGA come from the germline V gene. The V and J ends lost 6 bases and 4 bases respectively, with 15 bases between them. The CDR3 loop spans 15 amino acids. The CDR3 loop reads CASSKLLSSTGELFF. The DNA for the CDR3 is TGTGCCAGCAGTAAACTTTTAAGCAGCACCGGGGAGCTGTTTTTT.

The sample holds a few counts of this clonotype. The gene calls are TRBV7-6 and TRBJ2-5, with TRBD1 matching 8 bases. Trimming took 3 bases from V and 5 from J; bases not matched to a gene: 8. Per germline, CDR1 SGHVS and CDR2 FNYEAQ. The CDR3 contains 15 residues. The CDR3, as DNA: TGTGCCAGCAGCTTGACCGCAGGGGGCTACGAGACCCAGTACTTC. This gives the protein CASSLTAGGYETQYF. Full variable domain (missing parts from reference TRBV7-6 and TRBJ2-5): GAGVSQSPRYKVTKRGQDVALRCDPISGHVSLYWYRQALGQGPEFLTYFNYEAQQDKSGLPNDRFSAERPEGSISTLTIQRTEQRDSAMYRCASSLTAGGYETQYFGPGTRLLVL.

This clonotype was picked up many times. The chain recombines TRBV7-2 with TRBJ2-7; no clear D. The CDR3 runs 13 residues. The V and J ends lost 0 bases and 3 bases respectively, with 6 bases between them. Germline lookup yields CDR1 SGHTA and CDR2 FQGNSA. CDR3 protein: CASSLAQYYEQYV. The CDR3 bases are TGTGCCAGCAGCTTAGCCCAGTACTACGAGCAGTACGTC.

This clonotype was observed at least ten times. The CDR3 loop reads CASSLVTGKADPYF. DNA for the CDR3: TGTGCCAGCAGCTTAGTAACAGGGAAGGCGGATCCGTACTTC. The gene calls are TRBV7-2 and TRBJ2-7; a possible D gene is TRBD1 (6 bases). Germline V gene lookup returns CDR1 SGHTA and CDR2 FQGNSA. The CDR3 is 14 amino acids. Trimming stripped 1 base from V and 12 bases from J, with 19 bases between.

This clonotype was counted at least ten times. The CDR3 sequence is CSVQLFQNTEAFF. The CDR3 coding sequence is TGCAGCGTTCAGTTGTTCCAGAACACTGAAGCTTTCTTT. J is TRBJ1-1 and V is TRBV29-1; D not certain. The CDR3 has 13 amino acids. V lost 5 bases, J lost 1 base, and 11 bases lay in between. CDR1 and CDR2 (germline): SQVTM, ANQGSEA.

For this clonotype: Germline and junction disagree at one end, which may indicate a read error. V usage is TRBV12-3 or TRBV12-4 and J usage is TRBJ2-5; possible D gene TRBD2, 6 bases. The CDR3 has 13 residues. The CDR3: CASLAGSRESQYF. CDR3 nucleotides: TGTGCCAGTCTTGCCGGCAGTCGGGAGAGCCAGTACTTC.